This TCR beta chain was recorded in a study of blood T cells in healthy people across ages. On this clonotype: What it binds is not known.

Using a J-beta primer mix together with a sample-barcoded 5' primer, a second PCR was run for roughly 7 to 11 cycles. Every molecule of cDNA carried a tag from a template-switch adaptor with 12 random nucleotides. Via MiXCR, TCRdb re-called the 5' RACE reads, giving one row per CDR3 protein. This sample carries around 1,500,000 distinct CDR3 sequences, 42% of them seen once, and the ten largest clones take 7.9%. General study points: Using unsorted PBMCs precluded a conclusive naive versus antigen-experienced comparison. No one knew whether donors had CMV, which possibly confounded expanded clonotype changes.

This CDR3 spans 12 amino acids. The ends were cut back, 2 bases at V and 9 bases at J, with 10 bases in the middle. From germline, CDR1 is KGHSH and CDR2 LQKENI. Sequenced sample: blood. V and J are TRBV18 and TRBJ1-2; D ambiguous. The TCR originated in a woman younger than 30 in good health. The CDR3 loop is CASSPDTVSYTF. The CDR3 nucleotides read TGTGCCAGCTCACCAGATACTGTGAGCTACACCTTC.